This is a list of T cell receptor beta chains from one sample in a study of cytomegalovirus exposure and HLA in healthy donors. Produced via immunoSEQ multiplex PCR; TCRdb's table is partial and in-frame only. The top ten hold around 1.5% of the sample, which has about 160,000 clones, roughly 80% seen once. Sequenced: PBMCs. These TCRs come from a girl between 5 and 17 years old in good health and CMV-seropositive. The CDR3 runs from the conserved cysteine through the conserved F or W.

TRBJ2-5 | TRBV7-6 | CASSLVGGGAETQYF
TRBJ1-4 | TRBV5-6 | CASSRLTPTEPNEKLFF
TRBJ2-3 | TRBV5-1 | CASSSVGGGRTDTQYF
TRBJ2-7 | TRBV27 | CASSPRRSGYEQYF
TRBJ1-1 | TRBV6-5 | CASSYTPQEGTEAFF
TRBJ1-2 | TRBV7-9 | CASRSRATGEDYGYTF
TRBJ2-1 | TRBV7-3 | CASSGSSGVFYEQFF
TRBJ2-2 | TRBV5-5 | CASSLLSGDYTGELFF
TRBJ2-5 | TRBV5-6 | CASSFQGFWETQYF
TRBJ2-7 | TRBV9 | CASSVGRDRDPYEQYF
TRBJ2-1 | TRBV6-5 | CASSYERVRYNEQFF
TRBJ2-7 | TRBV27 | CASSLRGTLYEQYF
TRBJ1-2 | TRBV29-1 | CSVESGMYGYTF
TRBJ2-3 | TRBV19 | CASTRTGVSGSDTQYF
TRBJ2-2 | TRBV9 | CASSPQGANTGELFF
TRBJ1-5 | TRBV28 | CASSLGRGLSNQPQHF
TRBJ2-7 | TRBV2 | CASSMTSLGQYYEQYF
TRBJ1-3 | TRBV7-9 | CASSGGVGNTIYF
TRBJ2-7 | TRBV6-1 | CASRTDRVSYEQYF
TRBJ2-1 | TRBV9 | CASSVDTQGPFSYNEQFF
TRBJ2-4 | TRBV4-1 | CASSQGHREGLLAKNIQYF
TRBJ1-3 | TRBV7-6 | CASSPQPSSGNTIYF
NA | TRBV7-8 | CASSLEAGRQIYEQYF
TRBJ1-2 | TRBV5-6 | CASSLDGMGDLGYTF
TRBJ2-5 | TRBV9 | CASSGEQAGDEETQYF